This TCR beta chain appears in the sequencing data of a study of T-cell reconstitution after alpha-beta-depleted transplantation in children. Overall study findings and caveats: Reported findings indicate that, about two months after transplant, alpha-beta T cells came from several hundred expanded clones, which were derived from non-depleted graft cells. Surviving recipient cells, namely T cells and thymic progenitors, were the source of high day-60 TCRbeta diversity in some patients. Among T cells one year after transplant, newly produced cells accounted for most counts and diversity.

Unique molecular identifiers were used in preparing the TCRbeta library. TCRdb re-analysed the PCR reads in MiXCR, keeping a single row per CDR3 protein. Counted here are under 250,000 distinct CDR3 sequences, roughly 6.6% occurring once; the ten biggest clones make up just over 5.5%. Looked up from germline, CDR1 is SQVTM and CDR2 is ANQGSEA. V was trimmed by 2 bases and J by 5 bases, leaving 12 bases between them. The CDR3 has 14 amino acids. This clonotype showed up many times. Its antigen is as yet unknown. The TCR originated in a boy aged 2 to 10 with acute lymphoblastic leukemia, due to receive a stem cell transplant. The sample in question was PBMCs, obtained before TCRalphabeta/CD19-depleted stem cell transplant. The chain has TRBV29-1 and TRBJ2-2, with D tentatively TRBD1 or TRBD2 (5 bases each). CDR3 bases: TGCAGCGTTGAACAGGGAGAGGGAACCGGGGAGCTGTTTTTT. Protein: CSVEQGEGTGELFF.